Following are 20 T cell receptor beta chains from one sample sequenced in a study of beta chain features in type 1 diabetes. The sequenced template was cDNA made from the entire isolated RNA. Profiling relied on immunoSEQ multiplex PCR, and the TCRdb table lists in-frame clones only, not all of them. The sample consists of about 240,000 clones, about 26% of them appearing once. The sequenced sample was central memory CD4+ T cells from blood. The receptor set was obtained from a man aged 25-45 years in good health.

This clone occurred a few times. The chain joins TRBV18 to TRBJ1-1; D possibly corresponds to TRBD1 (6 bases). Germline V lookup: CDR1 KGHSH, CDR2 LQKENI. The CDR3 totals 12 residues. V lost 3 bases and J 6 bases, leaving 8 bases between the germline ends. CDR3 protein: CASSPDSAEAFF. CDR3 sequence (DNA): TGTGCCAGCTCACCGGACAGCGCTGAAGCTTTCTTT.

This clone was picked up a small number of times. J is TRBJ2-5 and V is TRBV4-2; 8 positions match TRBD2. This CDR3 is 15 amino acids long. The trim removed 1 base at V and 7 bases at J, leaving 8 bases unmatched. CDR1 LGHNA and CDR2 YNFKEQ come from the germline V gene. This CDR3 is CASSQGSGERWTQYF. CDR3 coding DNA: TGTGCCAGCAGCCAAGGTAGCGGGGAACGGTGGACCCAGTACTTC.

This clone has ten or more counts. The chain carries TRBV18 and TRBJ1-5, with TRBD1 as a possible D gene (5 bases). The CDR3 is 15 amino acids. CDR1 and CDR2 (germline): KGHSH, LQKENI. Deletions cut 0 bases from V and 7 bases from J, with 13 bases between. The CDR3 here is CASSPPGGPLQPQHF. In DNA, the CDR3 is TGTGCCAGCTCACCACCGGGGGGTCCATTGCAGCCCCAGCATTTT.

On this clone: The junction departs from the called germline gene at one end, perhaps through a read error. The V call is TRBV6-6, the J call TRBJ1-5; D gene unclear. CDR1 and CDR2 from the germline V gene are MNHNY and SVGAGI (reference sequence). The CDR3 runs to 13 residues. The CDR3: CASSHSPGQPQHF. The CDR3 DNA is TGTGCCAGCAGTCACTCCCCTGGACAGCCCCAGCATTTT.

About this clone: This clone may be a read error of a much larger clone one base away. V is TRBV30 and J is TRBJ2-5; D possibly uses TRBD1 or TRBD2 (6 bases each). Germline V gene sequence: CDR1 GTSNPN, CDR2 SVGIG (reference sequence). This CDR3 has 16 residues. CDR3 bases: TGTTCCTGGAGTGTCTGGGGGGCCTATGTCCTCGAGACCCAGTACTTC. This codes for CSWSVWGAYVLETQYF.

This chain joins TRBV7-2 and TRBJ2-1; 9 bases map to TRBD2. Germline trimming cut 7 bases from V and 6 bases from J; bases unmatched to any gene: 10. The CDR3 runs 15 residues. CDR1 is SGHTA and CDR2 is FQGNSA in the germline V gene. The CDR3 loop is CASNGAGGRINEQFF. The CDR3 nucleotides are TGTGCCAGCAACGGCGCGGGAGGGCGGATCAATGAGCAGTTCTTC.

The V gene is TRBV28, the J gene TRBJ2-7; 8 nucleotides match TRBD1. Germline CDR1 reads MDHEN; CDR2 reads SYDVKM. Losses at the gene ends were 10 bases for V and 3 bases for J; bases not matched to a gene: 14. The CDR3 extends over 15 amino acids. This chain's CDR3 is CATQGARRAYYEQYF. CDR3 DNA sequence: TGTGCCACCCAGGGGGCCAGGCGGGCTTACTACGAGCAGTACTTC. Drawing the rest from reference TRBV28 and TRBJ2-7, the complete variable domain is DVKVTQSSRYLVKRTGEKVFLECVQDMDHENMFWYRQDPGLGLRLIYFSYDVKMKEKGDIPEGYSVSREKKERFSLILESASTNQTSMYLCATQGARRAYYEQYFGPGTRLTVT.

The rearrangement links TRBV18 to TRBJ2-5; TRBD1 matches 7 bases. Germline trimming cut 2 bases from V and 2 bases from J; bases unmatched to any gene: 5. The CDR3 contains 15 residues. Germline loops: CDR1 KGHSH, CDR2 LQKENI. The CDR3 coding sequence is TGTGCCAGCTCACCAGTGGGACAGATTCAAGAGACCCAGTACTTC. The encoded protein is CASSPVGQIQETQYF.

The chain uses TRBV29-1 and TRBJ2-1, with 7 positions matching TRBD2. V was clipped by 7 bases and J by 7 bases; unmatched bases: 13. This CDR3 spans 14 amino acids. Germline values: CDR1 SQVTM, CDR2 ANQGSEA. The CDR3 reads CSARGGRETNEQFF. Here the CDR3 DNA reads TGCAGCGCGAGAGGCGGGCGGGAGACAAATGAGCAGTTCTTC.

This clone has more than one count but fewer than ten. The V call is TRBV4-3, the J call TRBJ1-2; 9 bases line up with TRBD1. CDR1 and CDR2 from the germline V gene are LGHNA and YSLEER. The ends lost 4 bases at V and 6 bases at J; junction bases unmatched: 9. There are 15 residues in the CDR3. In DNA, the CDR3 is TGCGCCAGCAGCCCCGGGACAGGGCGTTTGGATGGCTACACCTTC. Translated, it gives CASSPGTGRLDGYTF.

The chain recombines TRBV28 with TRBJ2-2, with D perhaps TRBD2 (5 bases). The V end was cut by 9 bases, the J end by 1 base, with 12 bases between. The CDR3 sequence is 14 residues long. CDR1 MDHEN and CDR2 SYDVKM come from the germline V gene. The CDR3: CASRDNGNTGELFF. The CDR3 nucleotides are TGTGCCAGTCGGGATAATGGGAACACCGGGGAGCTGTTTTTT. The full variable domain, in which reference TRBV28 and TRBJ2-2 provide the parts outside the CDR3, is DVKVTQSSRYLVKRTGEKVFLECVQDMDHENMFWYRQDPGLGLRLIYFSYDVKMKEKGDIPEGYSVSREKKERFSLILESASTNQTSMYLCASRDNGNTGELFFGEGSRLTVL.

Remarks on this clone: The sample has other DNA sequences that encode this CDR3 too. The CDR3 here is CASSLGGLASTDTQYF. In DNA, the CDR3 is TGCGCCAGCAGCTTGGGGGGATTGGCAAGCACAGATACGCAGTATTTT. The gene calls are TRBV5-1 and TRBJ2-3; D is unresolved. The CDR3 spans 16 residues. Per germline, CDR1 SGHRS and CDR2 YFSETQ. The germline V and J ends were trimmed by 0 bases and 0 bases, with 11 bases remaining between them.

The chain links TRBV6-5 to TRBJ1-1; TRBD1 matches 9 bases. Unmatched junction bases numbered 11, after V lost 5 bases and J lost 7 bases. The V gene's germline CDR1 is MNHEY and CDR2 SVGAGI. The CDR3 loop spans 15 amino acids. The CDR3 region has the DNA TGTGCCAGCAGTAGTTTACAGGGGGCGAGAGGTGAAGCTTTCTTT. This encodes CASSSLQGARGEAFF.

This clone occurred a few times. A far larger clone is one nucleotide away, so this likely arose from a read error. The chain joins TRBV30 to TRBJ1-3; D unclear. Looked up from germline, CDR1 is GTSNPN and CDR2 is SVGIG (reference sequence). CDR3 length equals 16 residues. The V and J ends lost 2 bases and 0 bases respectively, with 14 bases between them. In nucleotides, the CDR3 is TGTGCCTGGAGTTCTATGACGGGATACTCTGGAAACACCATATATTTT. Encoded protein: CAWSSMTGYSGNTIYF.

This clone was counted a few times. CDR3 residues: CASSHPGSRVKTQYF. CDR3 nucleotides: TGTGCCAGCAGCCACCCAGGGTCCAGGGTGAAGACCCAGTACTTC. The chain combines TRBV14 with TRBJ2-5; D is possibly TRBD1 (5 bases). Between the trimmed V and J ends, which lost 3 bases and 6 bases, there was a span of 17 bases. This CDR3 is 15 amino acids long. Germline loops: CDR1 SGHDN, CDR2 FVKESK. Looking up the rest from reference TRBV14 and TRBJ2-5 gives the full variable domain: EAGVTQFPSHSVIEKGQTVTLRCDPISGHDNLYWYRRVMGKEIKFLLHFVKESKQDESGMPNNRFLAERTGGTYSTLKVQPAELEDSGVYFCASSHPGSRVKTQYFGPGTRLLVL.

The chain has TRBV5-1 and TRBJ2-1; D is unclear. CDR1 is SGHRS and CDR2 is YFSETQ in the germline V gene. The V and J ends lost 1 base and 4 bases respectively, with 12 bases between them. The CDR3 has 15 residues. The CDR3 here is CASSLMDGEYNEQFF. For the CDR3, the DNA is TGCGCCAGCAGCTTGATGGACGGAGAATACAATGAGCAGTTCTTC.

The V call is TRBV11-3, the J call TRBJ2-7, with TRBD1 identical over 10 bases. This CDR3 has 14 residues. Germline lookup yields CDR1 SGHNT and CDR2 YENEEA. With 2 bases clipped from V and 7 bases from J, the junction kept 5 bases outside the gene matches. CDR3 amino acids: CASSLRQGAGEQYF. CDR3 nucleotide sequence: TGTGCCAGCAGCTTAAGACAGGGGGCTGGGGAGCAGTACTTC.

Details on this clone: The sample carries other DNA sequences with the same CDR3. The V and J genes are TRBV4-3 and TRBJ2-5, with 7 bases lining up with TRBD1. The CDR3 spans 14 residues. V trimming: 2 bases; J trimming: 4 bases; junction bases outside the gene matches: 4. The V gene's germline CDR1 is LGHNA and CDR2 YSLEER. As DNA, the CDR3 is TGCGCCAGCAGCCAACGACAGGGCGGAGAGACCCAGTACTTC. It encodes CASSQRQGGETQYF.

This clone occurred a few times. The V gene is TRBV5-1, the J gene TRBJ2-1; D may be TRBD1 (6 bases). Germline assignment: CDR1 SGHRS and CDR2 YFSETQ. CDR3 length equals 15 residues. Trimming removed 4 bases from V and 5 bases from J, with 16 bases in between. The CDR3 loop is CASSRQVGPNNEQFF. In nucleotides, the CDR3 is TGCGCCAGCAGCCGACAGGTCGGGCCAAACAATGAGCAGTTCTTC.

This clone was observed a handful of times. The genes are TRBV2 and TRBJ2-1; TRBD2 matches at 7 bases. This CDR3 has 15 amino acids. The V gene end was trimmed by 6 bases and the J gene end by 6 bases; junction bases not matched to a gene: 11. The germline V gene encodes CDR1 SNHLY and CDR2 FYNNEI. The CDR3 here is CASSAHLAESNEQFF. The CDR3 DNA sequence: TGTGCCAGCAGCGCGCACCTAGCGGAGAGCAATGAGCAGTTCTTC. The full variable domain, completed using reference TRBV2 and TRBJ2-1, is EPEVTQTPSHQVTQMGQEVILRCVPISNHLYFYWYRQILGQKVEFLVSFYNNEISEKSEIFDDQFSVERPDGSNFTLKIRSTKLEDSAMYFCASSAHLAESNEQFFGPGTRLTVL.